This T cell receptor (beta chain) was recorded in a study of T cells in Graves' hyperthyroidism and ophthalmopathy (dated by TCRdb to 2018 to 2020). Background for the entire study: Peripheral blood was collected at initial diagnosis, before any treatment. To identify TCR V-J signatures that set the groups apart, the researchers used a discovery cohort of 90 to 100 patients, made up of around 42 with Graves' ophthalmopathy and about 60 with stable Graves' hyperthyroidism. An independent validation cohort of 18 to 20 hyperthyroidism patients and approximately 15 patients who later progressed to ophthalmopathy tested prospective prediction of ophthalmopathy. The 100 discovery patients were randomly split 7:3 into training and test sets. The study also compared thyroid tissue and blood T-cell repertoires from about 6 Graves' hyperthyroidism patients. After blood sampling, hyperthyroidism patients were treated with methimazole at a starting dose of 30 mg daily, and ophthalmopathy patients were treated with high-dose intravenous methylprednisolone. The paper describes TCR Vbeta CDR3 sequencing of about 140 peripheral blood samples, made up of some 40 ophthalmopathy patients, approximately 73 hyperthyroidism patients and 17 progressor patients.

The TCR beta CDR3 regions were amplified from the RNA transcripts. The TCR CDR3 was subjected to a first round of RT-PCR using the HTBI primer set and the Qiagen OneStep RT-PCR kit. Libraries were constructed in a second round of multiplex PCR, after which size selection and purification were carried out. Sequencing of the libraries was done on an Illumina HiSeq2000 using paired-end 100 bp reads. The original methods were these. SOAPnuke was used to process the raw data, with reads discarded if the reads contained adapters or uncalled bases, had a mean Phred below 15, or lacked an exact constant-primer or identifier match. COPE v1.2.5 was used to merge high-quality paired reads, and clonotypes were defined as unique nucleotide sequences. Clonotypes were aligned to IMGT TRBV, TRBD and TRBJ reference segments using MiTCR v1.1. Only V-J combinations with frequency above 0.0001, covering 98% to 99.2% of repertoires, were analysed. A TCS score was defined as the ratio between F50 (clonal expansion) and ExV (chaos), using BLOSUM62-based TCRdist between CDR3 peptides within each V-J. Welch's t-statistics and random forest reduced just over 500 V-J features to roughly 13, which were used in a naive Bayes classifier (R e1071). TCRdb handled the public reads itself, with Q25 trimming in fastp and clone calling in MiXCR, and kept productive beta chains. Rows matching on CDR3 protein sequence are summarized as one entry with the most common DNA and genes. Here the V and J calls rest on TCRdb's processing, not on the authors' analysis. For this sample there are 600,000 to 750,000 distinct CDR3 sequences; around a sixth appear just once. The ten largest clones take up around 16% of the sample.

There are many counts of this clonotype. Its cognate antigen has yet to be identified. Base-call qualities are not available, and no considerably larger clone is one nucleotide away. A patient counted as having stable Graves' hyperthyroidism if no progression to ophthalmopathy occurred over 18 months of follow-up. Hyperthyroidism patients were newly diagnosed, had a disease duration of under 2 months, and were aged 18 to 65 years. The study excluded patients with uncontrolled infections, other autoimmune diseases, pregnancy or lactation. Diagnoses were based on clinical symptoms, serum thyroxine and TRAb, thyroid ultrasound and orbital computed tomography. PBMCs were separated from under 12 ml of fresh peripheral blood using Ficoll-Paque density gradient centrifugation. Total RNA was extracted using Trizol reagent, and RNA quality was assessed on an Agilent 2100 Bioanalyzer. General conclusions and limits of the study: Most expanded thyroid clonotypes (frequency above 0.001) were also found in blood, which suggests that blood repertoires may mirror thyroid immune responses. A model built on a 13 V-J signature distinguished ophthalmopathy from stable hyperthyroidism, reaching around 88% sensitivity and about 81% specificity in cross-validation and 80%/75% in testing. Sample size was not statistically predetermined, and investigators were not blinded to group allocation. In validation, progression to ophthalmopathy was predicted by the model with 70% to 71% sensitivity and 72% to 85% specificity, a median of approximately 6.5 months before onset.

V and J are truncated by 1 base and 2 bases respectively, leaving an intervening sequence of 15 bases. For CDR1 and CDR2, the germline V gene (reference sequence) lists LGHDT and YNNKEL. The CDR3 holds 17 amino acids from the cysteine to the phenylalanine. This entry keeps only the CDR3 DNA: 51 bases, framed from base 1. The specimen sequenced was blood. Recombination connected TRBV3-1 to TRBJ2-1; TRBD2 is possibly the D segment (7 matching bases). This TCR came from a man aged 45-65 years with Graves' hyperthyroidism. The nucleotide sequence is TGTGCCAGCAGCCAAGCAGGGGCGGGAGCTACCTACAATGAGCAGTTCTTC. Translation gives CASSQAGAGATYNEQFF.